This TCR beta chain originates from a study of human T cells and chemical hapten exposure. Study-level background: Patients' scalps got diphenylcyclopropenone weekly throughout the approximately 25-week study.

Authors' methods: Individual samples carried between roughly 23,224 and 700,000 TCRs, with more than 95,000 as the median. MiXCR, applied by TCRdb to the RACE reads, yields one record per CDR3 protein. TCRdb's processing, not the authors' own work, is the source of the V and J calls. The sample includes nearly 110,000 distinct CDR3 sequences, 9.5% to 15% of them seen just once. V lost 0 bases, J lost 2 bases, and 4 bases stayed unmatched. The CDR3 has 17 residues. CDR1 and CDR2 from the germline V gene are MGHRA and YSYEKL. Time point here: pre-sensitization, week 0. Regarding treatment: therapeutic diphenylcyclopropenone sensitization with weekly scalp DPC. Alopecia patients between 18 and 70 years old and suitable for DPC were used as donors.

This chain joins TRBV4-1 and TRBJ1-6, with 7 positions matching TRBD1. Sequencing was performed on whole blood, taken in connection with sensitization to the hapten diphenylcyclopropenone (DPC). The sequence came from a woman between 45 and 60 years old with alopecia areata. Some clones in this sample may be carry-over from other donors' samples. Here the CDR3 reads CASSQDPGGPYNSPLHF. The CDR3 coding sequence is TGCGCCAGCAGCCAAGACCCAGGGGGTCCCTATAATTCACCCCTCCACTTT.